This T cell receptor beta chain is drawn from a study of blood T cell repertoires in COVID-19 (dated by TCRdb to about 2020). Concerning the study at large: Samples from collaborators originated in the United States, Italy and Spain and spanned both the acute and convalescent phases of COVID-19. Where HLA class I and class II types were available, the types were taken from metadata supplied by the sample provider, not from assay-based typing. The material from the prospective study consisted of cDNA or gDNA derived from T cells, B-cell-depleted T cells, or PBMCs. The sample metadata nearly always contained a de-identified subject ID, COVID-19 status, age in years and sex. The samples were drawn from the first 160 participants of the ongoing ImmuneRACE study and from 1,254 subjects provided by 6 global collaborators. The repertoires were released in a freely available public database intended as a resource for research on the immune response to SARS-CoV-2. The dataset comprised deeply sampled blood TCRbeta repertoires from subjects exposed to, actively infected with, or recovered from COVID-19.

Participants in the prospective study were aged roughly 18 to 100 years, lived in under 30 United States geographic areas, and enrolled through a virtual design. Cohort assignment in the prospective study relied on participant-reported clinical history from a screening survey and a study questionnaire. Each participant in the prospective study had whole blood, serum and a nasopharyngeal or oropharyngeal swab collected by mobile phlebotomists. Prospective study participants could optionally give additional blood draws and questionnaires over an approximately 2-month period. Blood samples from the prospective study were shipped frozen or at room temperature prior to DNA extraction. The germline V end is reduced by 4 bases and the J end by 9 bases; junction bases left unmatched: 11. CDR3 length: 15 amino acids, cysteine to phenylalanine. The only DNA kept is the CDR3, 45 bases in frame from the first base. The germline V gene specifies MRHNA as CDR1 and SNTAGT as CDR2.

The immunoSEQ Assay, a bias-controlled multiplex PCR, was used to amplify TCRbeta CDR3 regions from genomic DNA. Per the authors' processing: Within the assay, amplification of reference gene primers was used to estimate how many nucleated cells each sample contained. To quantify the absolute abundance of each unique TCRbeta CDR3 rearrangement, sequence reads were collapsed and filtered. Productive Simpson clonality was computed per sample as the square root of Simpson's diversity index over productive rearrangements. This is the immuneACCESS table as TCRdb keeps it, with only in-frame sequences that have V and J called. A part of the clones is gone; compared with another copy, unresolved V genes explain less than half, and the rest is unexplained. V and J calls and clone size are those listed in that table; D and trimming were worked out from the DNA. Here the sample has 82,000 or so clones; about 89% occur a single time. 0.9% to 1.5% of the sample goes to the ten largest clones.

What the research found in general, with its limitations: Clinical and demographic metadata were provided uncurated, with the amount varying by source and participant.

To note about this clone: Its antigen remains undetermined. No much larger clonotype is one base removed from it; base qualities were not supplied.

The sequence is built from TRBV6-4 and TRBJ2-1, and 8 junctional nucleotides match TRBD1. The sample taken for sequencing was PBMCs or T cells enriched from blood (not recorded which). This receptor was obtained from a woman aged 45-59 years with acute COVID-19. The sequenced DNA: TGTGCCAGCAGTGTGGCAGGGGGCGCGCGAGGTGAGCAGTTCTTC. It is translated as CASSVAGGARGEQFF.